The present entry profiles one TCR beta chain with its context. Antigen: not known. Losses at the gene ends were 5 bases for V and 7 bases for J; bases not matched to a gene: 18. CDR3 size: 17 residues. CDR1 is SGHAT and CDR2 is FQNNGV in the germline V gene. The sample is drawn from a study of cytomegalovirus exposure and HLA in healthy donors. Overall study context: An earlier analysis found fewer than 120 million unique TCR beta sequences from around 180 million T cells. Findings and limits, study-wide: Highly shared variants forming one cluster were likely a sequencing artifact. Rarity held for most TCR sequences, but there were some public TCRs that occurred in many donors.

Primers included in the PCR were 60 Vbeta and 13 Jbeta primers. The data were produced by immunoSEQ multiplex PCR, yet TCRdb's version contains in-frame clones alone and is incomplete. The sample includes some 180,000 clones, roughly 67% of them seen just once. The source material was PBMCs. The V and J genes are TRBV11-2 and TRBJ2-7, with 9 bases matching TRBD2. This TCR derives from a woman between 18 and 29 years old in good health and CMV-seropositive. This CDR3 is CASSPLPLAGTLWEQYF. The CDR3 DNA follows: TGTGCCAGCAGCCCCCTCCCCCTAGCGGGGACCCTTTGGGAGCAGTACTTC.